This T cell receptor (beta chain) came from a study of blood T cell repertoires in COVID-19. On the study more broadly: Donors in the United States, Italy and Spain gave samples during acute or convalescent COVID-19. From T cells, B-cell-depleted T cells, or PBMCs came the material, which was cDNA or gDNA.

In the source study's methods: Cell counts per sample came from amplifying reference gene primers. Only in-frame clones appear in the TCRdb table, and some are missing; sequencing was by immunoSEQ multiplex PCR. V, J and clone size are taken as reported in that table, and D and trimming were inferred from the DNA itself. The table shows about 150,000 clones, with roughly 88% occurring only once. This clone occurred once. CDR3 length equals 16 residues. With 6 bases clipped from V and 4 bases from J, the junction kept 12 bases outside the gene matches. CDR1 MNHEY and CDR2 SMNVEV come from the germline V gene (reference sequence).

The receptor was derived from a man aged 18 to 29 with COVID-19, enrolled during active disease. The chain joins TRBV27 to TRBJ2-7; 10 bases are a match to TRBD2. The material sequenced was peripheral blood. The CDR3 spells CASSPNPGLAYYEQYF. CDR3 DNA sequence: TGTGCCAGCAGCCCTAATCCGGGACTAGCGTATTACGAGCAGTACTTC.